The 18 T cell receptor beta chains given below trace back to one sample, sequenced in a study of blood T cell repertoires in COVID-19. Generated by immunoSEQ multiplex PCR, the TCRdb table keeps only in-frame clones and is missing some. The sample holds 70,000 to 85,000 clones; roughly 80% are singletons and the top ten take approximately 12%. The specimen was peripheral blood. The receptors here all came from a man aged 80 or over with acute or convalescent COVID-19.

This sequence joins TRBV5-1 and TRBJ2-7; perhaps TRBD1 as D (6 bases). Germline loops: CDR1 SGHRS, CDR2 YFSETQ. Trimming took 7 bases from V and 1 from J, leaving 12 bases between them. This CDR3 has 13 amino acids. The CDR3 spells CASDPGVSYEQYF. For the CDR3, the DNA is TGCGCCAGCGACCCAGGGGTTTCCTACGAGCAGTACTTC.

The chain employs TRBV5-6 and TRBJ1-2, with 7 bases fitting TRBD1. CDR1 and CDR2 (germline): SGHDT, YYEEEE. Unmatched junction bases numbered 3, after V lost 0 bases and J lost 4 bases. There are 14 residues in the CDR3. The CDR3: CASSLVGTAYGYTF. In DNA, the CDR3 is TGTGCCAGCAGCTTGGTAGGGACAGCCTATGGCTACACCTTC.

The chain uses TRBV5-4 and TRBJ2-7; 12 bases are a match to TRBD2. The CDR3 loop spans 17 amino acids. Trimming took 4 bases from V and 4 from J; bases not matched to a gene: 12. Looked up from germline, CDR1 is SGHNT and CDR2 is YYREEE (reference sequence). DNA for the CDR3: TGTGCCAGCAGCCTCACACTAGCGGGGGGCTCCTCGTACGAGCAGTACTTC. This gives the protein CASSLTLAGGSSYEQYF.

This clone was seen just once. The CDR3 is CASSEGRDSYGYTF. CDR3 nucleotide sequence: TGTGCCAGCAGTGAAGGGCGGGACAGCTATGGCTACACCTTC. The V and J genes are TRBV6-1 and TRBJ1-2, with TRBD1 identical over 7 bases. After removal of 1 base from V and 4 bases from J, the junction contained 3 bases not matched to a gene. The CDR3 has 14 amino acids. Germline assignment: CDR1 MNHNS and CDR2 SASEGT.

The chain is built from TRBV5-1 and TRBJ1-2; possibly TRBD1 for D (5 bases). With 7 bases removed from V and 2 bases from J, the gap between germline ends came to 9 bases. The CDR3 totals 12 residues. In germline, CDR1 is SGHRS, CDR2 YFSETQ. CDR3 in DNA: TGCGCCAGCGGGGGAGGGAACTATGGCTACACCTTC. It codes for CASGGGNYGYTF. The full variable domain, completed using reference TRBV5-1 and TRBJ1-2, is KAGVTQTPRYLIKTRGQQVTLSCSPISGHRSVSWYQQTPGQGLQFLFEYFSETQRNKGNFPGRFSGRQFSNSRSEMNVSTLELGDSALYLCASGGGNYGYTFGSGTRLTVV.

The table lists this clone with a count of one. The chain uses TRBV12-3 or TRBV12-4 and TRBJ1-5; D might be TRBD1 (5 bases). Trimming removed 9 bases at V and 4 bases at J, with 10 bases between. The CDR3 extends over 12 amino acids. The CDR3 loop reads CASRQSNQPQHF. CDR3 nucleotide sequence: TGTGCCAGTCGACAGAGTAATCAGCCCCAGCATTTT.

CDR3 bases: TGCGCCAGCAGCCAGATCCAGGCTTCGCGTAATGAAAAACTGTTTTTT. Translating it yields CASSQIQASRNEKLFF. The V and J genes are TRBV4-1 and TRBJ1-4; D gene uncertain. Germline CDR1 MGHRA, CDR2 YSYEKL. This CDR3 is built from 16 residues. Trimming took 3 bases from V and 4 from J, leaving 15 bases between them.

This chain uses TRBV27 with TRBJ2-2; a possible D gene is TRBD1 (6 bases). The V end lost 6 bases, the J end lost 4 bases, and 15 bases lay between the germline ends. This CDR3 contains 15 residues. The germline V gene encodes CDR1 MNHEY and CDR2 SMNVEV (reference sequence). CDR3 protein: CASSRGVLGTGELFF. CDR3 sequence (DNA): TGTGCCAGCAGCAGGGGCGTGTTGGGCACCGGGGAGCTGTTTTTT.

This chain links TRBV12-5 with TRBJ2-3, with D hard to call. There are 12 residues in the CDR3. Trimming removed 6 bases from V and 2 bases from J, with 6 bases in between. In germline, CDR1 is LGHNT, CDR2 FRNRAP. The CDR3 nucleotides are TGTGCTAGTGGCTTGCTCACAGATACGCAGTATTTT. Protein sequence: CASGLLTDTQYF.

The rearrangement uses TRBV12-5 and TRBJ1-1; TRBD1 might be the D (5 bases). The ends were cut back, 0 bases at V and 8 bases at J, with 7 bases in the middle. The CDR3 contains 12 residues. Germline V gene sequence: CDR1 LGHNT, CDR2 FRNRAP. CDR3 DNA: TGTGCTAGTGGTTTGGTGAACAGGGAAGCTTTCTTT. Amino acid sequence: CASGLVNREAFF.

The CDR3 here is CASSFGVQNIQYF. The CDR3 DNA reads TGTGCCAGCAGTTTTGGAGTGCAAAACATTCAGTACTTC. The chain uses TRBV12-3 or TRBV12-4 and TRBJ2-4, with unresolved D. The V end lost 3 bases, the J end lost 5 bases, and 8 bases lay between the germline ends. The CDR3 sequence is 13 residues long.

The J gene is TRBJ2-1, the V gene TRBV5-1; 11 bases map to TRBD2. The germline gives CDR1 SGHRS, CDR2 YFSETQ. Trimming took 6 bases from V and 3 from J; bases not matched to a gene: 5. The length of the CDR3 is 15 residues. The CDR3 protein is CASTLAGDFYNEQFF. The CDR3 region has the DNA TGCGCCAGCACACTAGCGGGGGATTTCTACAATGAGCAGTTCTTC. Complete variable domain (other parts from reference TRBV5-1 and TRBJ2-1): KAGVTQTPRYLIKTRGQQVTLSCSPISGHRSVSWYQQTPGQGLQFLFEYFSETQRNKGNFPGRFSGRQFSNSRSEMNVSTLELGDSALYLCASTLAGDFYNEQFFGPGTRLTVL.

The rearrangement links TRBV5-8 to TRBJ1-2, with 7 bases that match TRBD1. This CDR3 has 13 amino acids. The junction had 5 bases not matched to a gene; V was cut back by 4 bases and J by 5 bases. The V gene's germline CDR1 is SGHTS and CDR2 YDEGEE. The chain's CDR3 is CASSQGQAYGYTF. The CDR3 DNA sequence: TGTGCCAGCAGCCAAGGACAGGCTTATGGCTACACCTTC. Based on the CDR3 plus reference TRBV5-8 and TRBJ1-2, the full variable domain is EAGVTQSPTHLIKTRGQQATLRCSPISGHTSVYWYQQALGLGLQFLLWYDEGEERNRGNFPPRFSGRQFPNYSSELNVNALELEDSALYLCASSQGQAYGYTFGSGTRLTVV.

J is TRBJ1-2 and V is TRBV4-1, with a tentative D call TRBD1 (5 bases). Trimming took off 0 bases at V and 8 bases at J, with 16 bases between the two ends. This CDR3 contains 15 residues. Germline lookup yields CDR1 MGHRA and CDR2 YSYEKL. The CDR3 region has the DNA TGCGCCAGCAGCCAAGAGGAACAGGCGGTGGGCGGCTACACCTTC. Residues: CASSQEEQAVGGYTF.

The gene calls are TRBV20-1 and TRBJ1-1; D might be TRBD1 (5 bases). V was shortened by 4 bases and J by 8 bases, with 11 bases between the two germline ends. Germline V CDR1 and CDR2: DFQATT, SNEGSKA (reference sequence). This CDR3 is built from 11 residues. DNA of the CDR3: TGCAGTGCTAACAGGTTCGACGAAGCTTTCTTT. It encodes CSANRFDEAFF.

This chain uses TRBV6-5 with TRBJ1-5; 9 positions agree with TRBD1. The CDR3 spans 14 residues. Germline values: CDR1 MNHEY, CDR2 SVGAGI. V lost 5 bases and J lost 7; bases outside the gene matches: 6. CDR3 DNA sequence: TGTGCCAGCAGTCCGGACAGGGGAGGCCAGCCCCAGCATTTT. This sequence encodes CASSPDRGGQPQHF.

This rearrangement joins TRBV30 to TRBJ1-1, with 7 nucleotides matching TRBD1. J gave up 4 bases and V 1 base, and 3 bases lay outside the gene matches. Germline CDR1 reads GTSNPN; CDR2 reads SVGIG (reference sequence). The CDR3 is made up of 13 amino acids. The CDR3 coding sequence is TGTGCCTGGAGTGGACAGGGAGGCACTGAAGCTTTCTTT. Protein sequence: CAWSGQGGTEAFF. The variable domain in full, with the rest retrieved from reference TRBV30 and TRBJ1-1, is SQTIHQWPATLVQPVGSPLSLECTVEGTSNPNLYWYRQAAGRGLQLLFYSVGIGQISSEVPQNLSASRPQDRQFILSSKKLLLSDSGFYLCAWSGQGGTEAFFGQGTRLTVV.

The chain uses TRBV29-1 and TRBJ1-5; TRBD1 agrees at 9 bases. The V gene end was trimmed by 6 bases and the J gene end by 0 bases; junction bases not matched to a gene: 3. Germline CDR1 is SQVTM and CDR2 is ANQGSEA. There are 14 residues in the CDR3. The CDR3 sequence is CSVVDRGSNQPQHF. CDR3 nucleotide sequence: TGCAGCGTCGTGGACAGGGGTAGCAATCAGCCCCAGCATTTT.